The 6 T cell receptor beta chains below come from one sample, sequenced in a study of control samples from healthy donors and cancer patients. Data came from immunoSEQ multiplex PCR; TCRdb stores just in-frame clones and leaves some out. The repertoire includes around 140,000 clones, over 80% of them detected once, and 2% to 2.5% sits in the top ten. The specimen sequenced was blood. The receptor set was obtained from a woman aged 45-65 years in good health.

On this clone itself: The same CDR3 also results from other DNA sequences found in this sample. The V gene is TRBV7-9, the J gene TRBJ1-2; D remains unclear. The germline V gene encodes CDR1 SEHNR and CDR2 FQNEAQ (reference sequence). The CDR3 spans 16 residues. V was cut by 5 bases and J by 4 bases, with 20 bases left in between. Here the CDR3 DNA reads TGTGCCAGCAGCCCTTCAACGGGCCATTCTCTCTATGGCTACACCTTC. This sequence encodes CASSPSTGHSLYGYTF.

The chain has TRBV12-5 and TRBJ2-5; perhaps TRBD2 as D (5 bases). Germline CDR1 reads LGHNT; CDR2 reads FRNRAP. V was pared by 9 bases and J by 5 bases, with 19 bases between. The CDR3 spans 14 residues. CDR3 region: CASRGLPGWETQYF. The CDR3 nucleotides are TGTGCTAGCCGCGGACTGCCTGGTTGGGAGACCCAGTACTTC.

This clone was observed once. CDR3 DNA: TGTGCCAGCAGTACCTCGGGACAGGGCGTGGTAGGCTACACCTTC. Its protein is CASSTSGQGVVGYTF. The V call is TRBV6-4, the J call TRBJ1-2; 9 bases are shared with TRBD1. CDR3 length: 15 residues. Looked up from germline, CDR1 is MRHNA and CDR2 is SNTAGT. Trimming took 5 bases from V and 8 from J; bases not matched to a gene: 12.

The V call is TRBV30, the J call TRBJ2-7, with D unresolved. Germline V CDR1 and CDR2: GTSNPN, SVGIG (reference sequence). V was clipped by 3 bases and J by 2 bases, with 5 bases between them. This CDR3 region has 11 residues. The CDR3 bases are TGTGCCTGGAGCCGAGCCTACGAGCAGTACTTC. This codes for CAWSRAYEQYF.

Notes on this clone: The junction does not match germline at one end; this may be a read error. V usage is TRBV5-8 and J usage is TRBJ2-1; 12 positions agree with TRBD2. Germline loops: CDR1 SGHTS, CDR2 YDEGEE. This CDR3 has 17 residues. The CDR3 DNA sequence: TGTGCCAGCAGCTTGGAGGCGACTAGCGGGAGTCACAATGAGCAGCTCTTC. Its protein product is CASSLEATSGSHNEQLF.

This sequence joins TRBV15 and TRBJ1-2; maybe TRBD1 (6 bases). Germline CDR1 reads LNHNV; CDR2 reads YYDKDF (reference sequence). With 5 bases removed from V and 0 bases from J, the gap between germline ends came to 22 bases. This CDR3 spans 18 amino acids. In DNA form, the CDR3 reads TGTGCCACCAGCGGGACCCTAGGGAAGGGGGGAGCTAACTATGGCTACACCTTC. Amino acid sequence: CATSGTLGKGGANYGYTF.